Listed below are T cell receptor beta chains from one sample, sequenced in a study of OX40 agonist ivuxolimab in advanced cancers. Measured with immunoSEQ multiplex PCR; TCRdb has only the in-frame clones, and not every one. Of 42,000 or so clones listed, about 81% are singletons. Sequencing was performed on CD4+ or CD8+ T cells sorted from blood, taken in a trial of the OX40 agonist ivuxolimab. The receptors derive from an adult with an advanced solid tumor such as melanoma, head and neck, liver or kidney cancer. Both conserved end residues are part of each CDR3. Each record gives: clone size, J gene, D gene, V gene, CDR3 DNA, CDR3 protein. D genes are given only for firm matches. Clone size is shown for a subset of rows, as once, few, many or a class of expanded clone.

clone_size: once; j_call: TRBJ1-2; d_call: -; v_call: TRBV6-5; cdr3_nt: TGTGCCAGCAGTTATGTCCCAACAAGAGGCTACACCTTC; cdr3_aa: CASSYVPTRGYTF
clone_size: -; j_call: TRBJ1-1; d_call: TRBD1; v_call: TRBV7-9; cdr3_nt: TGTGCCAGCAGCTTACAGACAGGGTACACTGAAGCTTTCTTT; cdr3_aa: CASSLQTGYTEAFF
clone_size: -; j_call: TRBJ1-5; d_call: -; v_call: TRBV4-1; cdr3_nt: TGCGCCAGCAGCCAAGATCCCAGGGGCCGATATAGCAATCAGCCCCAGCATTTT; cdr3_aa: CASSQDPRGRYSNQPQHF
clone_size: -; j_call: TRBJ2-1; d_call: TRBD2; v_call: TRBV27; cdr3_nt: TGTGCCAGCTGCCCCACTAGCGAGTCGGCTATGGAGCAGTTCTTC; cdr3_aa: CASCPTSESAMEQFF
clone_size: -; j_call: TRBJ1-1; d_call: TRBD1; v_call: TRBV18; cdr3_nt: TGTGCCAGCTCACGAGACGGACAGGGGGCGAGTGAAGCTTTCTTT; cdr3_aa: CASSRDGQGASEAFF
clone_size: -; j_call: TRBJ2-7; d_call: -; v_call: TRBV19; cdr3_nt: TGTGCCAGTAGTCAGCACAACTCCTACGAGCAGTACTTC; cdr3_aa: CASSQHNSYEQYF
clone_size: -; j_call: TRBJ2-2; d_call: TRBD2; v_call: TRBV19; cdr3_nt: TGTGCCAGTAGGGGACTAGCGGGAGATAGAGCCGGGGAGCTGTTTTTT; cdr3_aa: CASRGLAGDRAGELFF
clone_size: -; j_call: TRBJ2-7; d_call: -; v_call: TRBV5-4; cdr3_nt: TGTGCCAGCAGCTTGGGGGTTCATACAGCCAGCTACGAGCAGTACTTC; cdr3_aa: CASSLGVHTASYEQYF
clone_size: -; j_call: TRBJ1-5; d_call: -; v_call: TRBV5-6; cdr3_nt: TGTGCCAGCAGCTTGTATCAGGGTGATCAGCCCCAGCATTTT; cdr3_aa: CASSLYQGDQPQHF
clone_size: -; j_call: TRBJ1-2; d_call: TRBD1; v_call: TRBV27; cdr3_nt: TGTGCCAGCAGCCCTCACGGGGACAGTACCTATGGCTACACCTTC; cdr3_aa: CASSPHGDSTYGYTF
clone_size: -; j_call: TRBJ2-2; d_call: TRBD2; v_call: TRBV27; cdr3_nt: TGTGCCAGCAGTATTCTAGCGGGAGGGCCCCCCGGGGAGCTGTTTTTT; cdr3_aa: CASSILAGGPPGELFF
clone_size: -; j_call: TRBJ2-1; d_call: TRBD2; v_call: TRBV6-1; cdr3_nt: TGTGCCAGCGGTGCACTAGCGGGAGGATCCTACAATGAGCAGTTCTTC; cdr3_aa: CASGALAGGSYNEQFF
clone_size: once; j_call: TRBJ1-5; d_call: TRBD1; v_call: TRBV6-1; cdr3_nt: TGTGCCAGCAGTGAAGCAGGGGGCATTCAGCCCCAGCATTTT; cdr3_aa: CASSEAGGIQPQHF
clone_size: few; j_call: TRBJ1-2; d_call: TRBD1; v_call: TRBV29-1; cdr3_nt: TGCAGCGCCCGACTACAGGGGGCGACTGGCTACACCTTC; cdr3_aa: CSARLQGATGYTF
clone_size: -; j_call: TRBJ2-5; d_call: -; v_call: TRBV5-5; cdr3_nt: TGTGCCAGCAGCTTAGAGACAGATCCCTACCAAGAGACCCAGTACTTC; cdr3_aa: CASSLETDPYQETQYF
clone_size: few; j_call: TRBJ2-3; d_call: -; v_call: TRBV6-5; cdr3_nt: TGTGCCAGCAGTTTCTTAGGGGGCACAGATACGCAGTATTTT; cdr3_aa: CASSFLGGTDTQYF
clone_size: -; j_call: TRBJ1-2; d_call: -; v_call: TRBV11-3; cdr3_nt: TGTGCCAGCAGCTTAGATCGGCGGGTTGGCTACACCTTC; cdr3_aa: CASSLDRRVGYTF
clone_size: -; j_call: TRBJ2-7; d_call: TRBD1; v_call: TRBV7-2; cdr3_nt: TGTGCCAGCAGCCTCCGGGACAGGGGGCTCCACGAGCAGTACTTC; cdr3_aa: CASSLRDRGLHEQYF
clone_size: few; j_call: TRBJ2-7; d_call: -; v_call: TRBV21-1; cdr3_nt: TGTGCCAGCAGCAATGAGGGATCACGGGAGCAGTACTTC; cdr3_aa: CASSNEGSREQYF
clone_size: -; j_call: TRBJ2-1; d_call: TRBD2; v_call: TRBV27; cdr3_nt: TGTGCCAGCAGTTTCCCAACTCACGAGCGGGAGGGCCCGAATGAGCAGTTCTTC; cdr3_aa: CASSFPTHEREGPNEQFF
clone_size: -; j_call: TRBJ2-7; d_call: -; v_call: TRBV5-1; cdr3_nt: TGCGCCAGCAGCCGAAAAACAGGGTCCTCTGCGGGAGAACGCTACGAGCAGTACTTC; cdr3_aa: CASSRKTGSSAGERYEQYF
clone_size: medium-sized; j_call: TRBJ1-2; d_call: -; v_call: TRBV7-7; cdr3_nt: TGTGCCAGCAGCTTTTCGATTGGCTACACCTTC; cdr3_aa: CASSFSIGYTF
clone_size: once; j_call: TRBJ1-1; d_call: -; v_call: TRBV11-3; cdr3_nt: TGTGCCAGCAGCCCCCGGACAGAAATGAACACTGAAGCTTTCTTT; cdr3_aa: CASSPRTEMNTEAFF
clone_size: -; j_call: TRBJ2-1; d_call: -; v_call: TRBV18; cdr3_nt: TGTGCCAGCTCACCTCCGGGACTCTCCTACAATGAGCAGTTCTTC; cdr3_aa: CASSPPGLSYNEQFF
clone_size: once; j_call: TRBJ1-2; d_call: -; v_call: TRBV7-8; cdr3_nt: TGTGCCAGCAGCCGTAGCGCGCAGGTTTGGGGGCGAAATTCCTATGGCTACACCTTC; cdr3_aa: CASSRSAQVWGRNSYGYTF
clone_size: -; j_call: TRBJ2-7; d_call: TRBD2; v_call: TRBV9; cdr3_nt: TGTGCCAGCTCCTGGGCTAGCGGGAGCTACGAGCAGTACTTC; cdr3_aa: CASSWASGSYEQYF
clone_size: few; j_call: TRBJ2-7; d_call: -; v_call: TRBV6-6; cdr3_nt: TGTGCCAGCAGTTACTCGGGGGGAAAGGGCGAGCAGTACTTC; cdr3_aa: CASSYSGGKGEQYF
clone_size: -; j_call: TRBJ1-4; d_call: -; v_call: TRBV4-3; cdr3_nt: TGCGCCAGCAGCCAAGATGAGACGGAAAAACTGTTTTTT; cdr3_aa: CASSQDETEKLFF
clone_size: -; j_call: TRBJ1-6; d_call: TRBD1; v_call: TRBV19; cdr3_nt: TGTGCCAGTACCACCGGGACAGGGGGCCGACCCCTCCACTTT; cdr3_aa: CASTTGTGGRPLHF
clone_size: once; j_call: TRBJ2-5; d_call: TRBD1; v_call: TRBV18; cdr3_nt: TGTGCCAGCTCAACGGGACAGGGAGAGACCCAGTACTTC; cdr3_aa: CASSTGQGETQYF
clone_size: -; j_call: TRBJ2-1; d_call: TRBD1; v_call: TRBV29-1; cdr3_nt: TGCAGCGGGCTAGGGACAGGGAACAACAATGAGCAGTTCTTC; cdr3_aa: CSGLGTGNNNEQFF
clone_size: -; j_call: TRBJ1-2; d_call: TRBD1; v_call: TRBV5-6; cdr3_nt: TGTGCCAGCAGCTTGAGGGACAGGGGCCCCATTGGCTACACCTTC; cdr3_aa: CASSLRDRGPIGYTF
clone_size: -; j_call: TRBJ1-1; d_call: -; v_call: TRBV6-1; cdr3_nt: TGTGCCAGCAGTATTACAGTTACAGAAGCTTTCTTT; cdr3_aa: CASSITVTEAFF
clone_size: -; j_call: TRBJ1-4; d_call: -; v_call: TRBV20-1; cdr3_nt: TGCAGTGCTAGGCAAGGTGAAAAACTGTTTTTT; cdr3_aa: CSARQGEKLFF
clone_size: -; j_call: TRBJ2-7; d_call: -; v_call: TRBV4-1; cdr3_nt: TGCGCCAGCAGCCAAGTAACTTCTCTTAGCTCCTACGAGCAGTACTTC; cdr3_aa: CASSQVTSLSSYEQYF
clone_size: -; j_call: TRBJ2-1; d_call: -; v_call: TRBV9; cdr3_nt: TGTGCCAGCAGCGTAGACCCCCGAGGCGACTACAATGAGCAGTTCTTC; cdr3_aa: CASSVDPRGDYNEQFF
clone_size: few; j_call: TRBJ1-2; d_call: -; v_call: TRBV5-4; cdr3_nt: TGTGCCAGCAGCCGAAGGACAGCACAAGTGGGGTATGGCTACACCTTC; cdr3_aa: CASSRRTAQVGYGYTF
clone_size: -; j_call: TRBJ2-1; d_call: -; v_call: TRBV5-4; cdr3_nt: TGTGCCAGCAGCTTGTTCATAAGCTCCTACAATGAGCAGTTCTTC; cdr3_aa: CASSLFISSYNEQFF
clone_size: -; j_call: TRBJ1-6; d_call: TRBD1; v_call: TRBV4-2; cdr3_nt: TGTGCCAGCAGCCAAGTAGCCGGACAGGGTTCACCCCTCCACTTT; cdr3_aa: CASSQVAGQGSPLHF
clone_size: -; j_call: TRBJ1-4; d_call: -; v_call: TRBV4-3; cdr3_nt: TGCGCCAGCAGCCAAGCCCGGACAGATTATGAAAAACTGTTTTTT; cdr3_aa: CASSQARTDYEKLFF
clone_size: -; j_call: TRBJ2-6; d_call: -; v_call: TRBV7-9; cdr3_nt: TGTGCCAGCAGCCCCGAAGCAGCTGGGGCCAACGTCCTGACTTTC; cdr3_aa: CASSPEAAGANVLTF
clone_size: -; j_call: TRBJ2-1; d_call: TRBD2; v_call: TRBV5-1; cdr3_nt: TGCGCCAGCAGTTACACTAGCGGGATGGTAAATGAGCAGTTCTTC; cdr3_aa: CASSYTSGMVNEQFF
clone_size: -; j_call: TRBJ1-3; d_call: TRBD1; v_call: TRBV11-3; cdr3_nt: TGTGCCAGCAGCTTGGATACAGGGGGGTCCTCTGGAAACACCATATATTTT; cdr3_aa: CASSLDTGGSSGNTIYF
clone_size: -; j_call: TRBJ1-5; d_call: -; v_call: TRBV11-2; cdr3_nt: TGTGCCAGCAGCCCGCACCCCAATCAGCCCCAGCATTTT; cdr3_aa: CASSPHPNQPQHF
clone_size: -; j_call: TRBJ1-2; d_call: TRBD1; v_call: TRBV4-1; cdr3_nt: TGCGCCAGCAGCCAATCGGACAGGCCCGGTAGGGGCTACACCTTC; cdr3_aa: CASSQSDRPGRGYTF
clone_size: -; j_call: TRBJ1-5; d_call: -; v_call: TRBV2; cdr3_nt: TGTGCCAGCAGTGAAGAGTGGTCAGGGAACCAGCCCCAGCATTTT; cdr3_aa: CASSEEWSGNQPQHF
clone_size: -; j_call: TRBJ2-1; d_call: -; v_call: TRBV2; cdr3_nt: TGTGCCAGCACCGGAGGCAGCGGCCCCTACAATGAGCAGTTCTTC; cdr3_aa: CASTGGSGPYNEQFF
clone_size: -; j_call: TRBJ1-1; d_call: -; v_call: TRBV30; cdr3_nt: TGTGCCTGGAGTGTAATTGGAGGGACTGAAGCTTTCTTT; cdr3_aa: CAWSVIGGTEAFF
clone_size: -; j_call: TRBJ2-3; d_call: -; v_call: TRBV11-3; cdr3_nt: TGTGCCAGCAGCTTAGGAGCAAGTCCTAACACAGATACGCAGTATTTT; cdr3_aa: CASSLGASPNTDTQYF
clone_size: -; j_call: TRBJ2-1; d_call: TRBD2; v_call: TRBV5-1; cdr3_nt: TGCGCCAGCAGCTGGCTTGCGGGAGTACTCAATGAGCAGTTCTTC; cdr3_aa: CASSWLAGVLNEQFF
clone_size: -; j_call: TRBJ2-1; d_call: TRBD2; v_call: TRBV9; cdr3_nt: TGTGCCAGCAGCCTCACTAGCGGGAAAGACAATGAGCAGTTCTTC; cdr3_aa: CASSLTSGKDNEQFF
clone_size: once; j_call: TRBJ1-5; d_call: -; v_call: TRBV5-1; cdr3_nt: TGCGCCAGCAGCTTGGCCGGGGCTAGCAATCAGCCCCAGCATTTT; cdr3_aa: CASSLAGASNQPQHF
clone_size: -; j_call: TRBJ2-2; d_call: TRBD2; v_call: TRBV7-3; cdr3_nt: TGTGCCAGCAGAACTAGCGGGAACACCGGGGAGCTGTTTTTT; cdr3_aa: CASRTSGNTGELFF
clone_size: -; j_call: TRBJ2-5; d_call: -; v_call: TRBV5-4; cdr3_nt: TGTGCCAGCAGCTTGGGGATCACGGCCGAGACCCAGTACTTC; cdr3_aa: CASSLGITAETQYF
clone_size: few; j_call: TRBJ2-1; d_call: -; v_call: TRBV7-3; cdr3_nt: TGTGCCAGCAGCTCCACGAGGGCCGCGGATGAGCAGTTCTTC; cdr3_aa: CASSSTRAADEQFF
clone_size: -; j_call: TRBJ1-2; d_call: -; v_call: TRBV2; cdr3_nt: TGTGCCAGCAGTGAAGGACAGCGCTTGAATGGCTACACCTTC; cdr3_aa: CASSEGQRLNGYTF
clone_size: -; j_call: TRBJ2-1; d_call: -; v_call: TRBV5-6; cdr3_nt: TGTGCCAGCAGCCCCTACAGGGCACACAATGAGCAGTTCTTC; cdr3_aa: CASSPYRAHNEQFF
clone_size: few; j_call: TRBJ1-1; d_call: -; v_call: TRBV10-1; cdr3_nt: TGCGCCAGCAGTGCCGCGGGGGTAGGGAACACTGAAGCTTTCTTT; cdr3_aa: CASSAAGVGNTEAFF
clone_size: -; j_call: TRBJ1-1; d_call: TRBD1; v_call: TRBV11-2; cdr3_nt: TGTGCCAGCAGCTTTACAGGGGGCAAGACCACTGAAGCTTTCTTT; cdr3_aa: CASSFTGGKTTEAFF